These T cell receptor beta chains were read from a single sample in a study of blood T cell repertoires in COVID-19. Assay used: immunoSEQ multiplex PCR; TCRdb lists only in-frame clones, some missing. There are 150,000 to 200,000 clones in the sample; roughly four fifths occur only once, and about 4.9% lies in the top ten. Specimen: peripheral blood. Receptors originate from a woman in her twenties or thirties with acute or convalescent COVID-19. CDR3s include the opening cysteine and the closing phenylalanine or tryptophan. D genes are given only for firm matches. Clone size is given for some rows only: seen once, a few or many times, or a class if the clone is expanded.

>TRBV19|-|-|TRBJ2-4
TGTGCCAGTAGCCGGGACATCTTAGCCAAAAACATTCAGTACTTC
CASSRDILAKNIQYF
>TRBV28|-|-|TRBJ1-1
TGTGCCAGCAGTTTAGAGGTATCTGAAGCTTTCTTT
CASSLEVSEAFF
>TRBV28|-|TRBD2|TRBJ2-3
TGTGCCAGCAGGTGGGGGGGATGGGCAGATACGCAGTATTTT
CASRWGGWADTQYF
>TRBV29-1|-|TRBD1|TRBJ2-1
TGCAGCGTTCAAGGACAGGGGGCGTCAGGTGAGCAGTTCTTC
CSVQGQGASGEQFF
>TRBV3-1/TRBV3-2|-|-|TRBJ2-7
TGTGCCAGCAGCGGGAGAAGGCCGCCCTACGAGCAGTACTTC
CASSGRRPPYEQYF
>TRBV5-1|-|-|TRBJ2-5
TGCGCCAGCAGCTTCTCCCCCGGGGATCAGACCCAGTACTTC
CASSFSPGDQTQYF
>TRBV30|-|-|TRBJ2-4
TGTGCCTGGAGCAACCCGGACAGGGAGGGAAACATTCAGTACTTC
CAWSNPDREGNIQYF
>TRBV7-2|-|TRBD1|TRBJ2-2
TGTGCCAGCAGCCCGGGTACAGGGGCTTGGACCGGGGAGCTGTTTTTT
CASSPGTGAWTGELFF
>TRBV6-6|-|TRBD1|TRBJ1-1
TGTGCCAGCAATATAGGACAGGGGGGGGTGAACACTGAAGCTTTCTTT
CASNIGQGGVNTEAFF
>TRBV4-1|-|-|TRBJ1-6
TGCGCCAGCAGCCAAGAATACTTCGACAGCTTCTCACCCCTCCACTTT
CASSQEYFDSFSPLHF
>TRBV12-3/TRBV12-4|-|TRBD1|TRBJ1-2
TGTGCCAGCAGGGAGGGGGCGTGGGGCTACACCTTC
CASREGAWGYTF
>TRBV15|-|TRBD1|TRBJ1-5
TGTGCCACCAGCAGAGATCGGGGACAGAATCAGCCCCAGCATTTT
CATSRDRGQNQPQHF
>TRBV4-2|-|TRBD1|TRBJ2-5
TGTGCCAGCAGCCAGGGACAGGGGGTCCTTGTGACCCAGTACTTC
CASSQGQGVLVTQYF
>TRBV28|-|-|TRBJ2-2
TGTGCCAGCAGTTTTGTGGAGGGGCTCACCGGGGAGCTGTTTTTT
CASSFVEGLTGELFF
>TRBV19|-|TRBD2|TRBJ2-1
TGTGCCAGTAGTAAATCCGTGACTAGCGGGGCCACCGAGCAGTTCTTC
CASSKSVTSGATEQFF
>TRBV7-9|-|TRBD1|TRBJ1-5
TGTGCCAGCACCCAGACAGGGGCAAATCAGCCCCAGCATTTT
CASTQTGANQPQHF
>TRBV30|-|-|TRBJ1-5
TGTGCCTGGAGTGTACCACAGAGAAACCAGCCCCAGCATTTT
CAWSVPQRNQPQHF
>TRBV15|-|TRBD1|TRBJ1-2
TGTGCCACCAGCAGGGCGGGACAGGGGACCTATGGCTACACCTTC
CATSRAGQGTYGYTF
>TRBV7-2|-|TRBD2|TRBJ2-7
TGTGCCAGCAGCCCCACTCCGGGGGGGTACGAGCAGTACTTC
CASSPTPGGYEQYF
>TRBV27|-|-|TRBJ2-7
TGTGCCAGCAGTTTCTCCGCCACCCGGGACAAGTACTTC
CASSFSATRDKYF
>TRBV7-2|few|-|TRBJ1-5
TGTGCCAGCAGCTTAACGAGGAATAGACAGACAAGCAATCAGCCCCAGCATTTT
CASSLTRNRQTSNQPQHF
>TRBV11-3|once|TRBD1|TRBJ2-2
TGTGCCAGCAGCTTAAGACAGGGGGCGGGAGCCGGGGAGCTGTTTTTT
CASSLRQGAGAGELFF
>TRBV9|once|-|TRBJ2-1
TGTGCCAGCAGCGTTGGGCTAAGCTCCTACAATGAGCAGTTCTTC
CASSVGLSSYNEQFF
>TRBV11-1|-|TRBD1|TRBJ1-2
TGTGCCAGCAGTCCGGGACAGGCATACTATGGCTACACCTTC
CASSPGQAYYGYTF
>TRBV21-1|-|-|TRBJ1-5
TGTGCCAGCAGCAAAGGGCAGTCAGGGTTCGGTCAGCCCCAGCATTTT
CASSKGQSGFGQPQHF
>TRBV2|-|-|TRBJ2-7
TGTGCCAGCAGTGCGGGGGTCTACGAGCAGTACTTC
CASSAGVYEQYF
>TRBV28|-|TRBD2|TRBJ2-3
TGTGCCAGCAGTTCCCGCCGCGGGGGGCGAGCAGATACGCAGTATTTT
CASSSRRGGRADTQYF
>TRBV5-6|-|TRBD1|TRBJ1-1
TGTGCCAGCAGCGGTCGACAGGGAGTCACTGAAGCTTTCTTT
CASSGRQGVTEAFF
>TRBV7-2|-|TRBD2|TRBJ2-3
TGTGCCAGCAGCCAGAGCGGGGGGCTACTCGATACGCAGTATTTT
CASSQSGGLLDTQYF
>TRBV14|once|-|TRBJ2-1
TGTGCCAGCAGCTACAGGGGGGGGAGGGCCAATGAGCAGTTCTTC
CASSYRGGRANEQFF
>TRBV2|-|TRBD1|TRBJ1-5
TGTGCCAGCTCGACAGGGGATCAGCCCCAGCATTTT
CASSTGDQPQHF